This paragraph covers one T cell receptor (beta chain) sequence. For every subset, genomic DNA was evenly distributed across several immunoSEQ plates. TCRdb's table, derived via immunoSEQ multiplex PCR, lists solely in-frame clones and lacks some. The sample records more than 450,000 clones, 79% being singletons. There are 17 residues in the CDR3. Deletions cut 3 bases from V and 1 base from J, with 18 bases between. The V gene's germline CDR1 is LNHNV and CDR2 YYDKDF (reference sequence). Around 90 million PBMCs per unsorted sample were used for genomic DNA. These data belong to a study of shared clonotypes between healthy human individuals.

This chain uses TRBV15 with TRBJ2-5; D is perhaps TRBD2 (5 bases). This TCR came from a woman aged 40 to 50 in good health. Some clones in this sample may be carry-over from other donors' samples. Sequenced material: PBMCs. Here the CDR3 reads CATSRGGGLLLQETQYF. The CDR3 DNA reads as TGTGCCACCAGCAGGGGTGGAGGACTCCTCCTCCAAGAGACCCAGTACTTC.